These T cell receptor beta chains were read from a single sample in a study of T cells in Graves' hyperthyroidism and ophthalmopathy. TCRdb redid the calling of the multiplex PCR reads with MiXCR, one entry per CDR3 protein. The data show about 130,000 distinct CDR3 sequences, approximately 24% seen once. Material: blood. The receptors come from a woman aged 45-65 years with Graves' hyperthyroidism that later progressed to Graves' ophthalmopathy. Both conserved end residues are part of each CDR3. The D gene is left open where the match is weak. Size is omitted from some rows. Given values are once, few, many or a class for expanded clones.

J	V	D	size	DNA	CDR3
TRBJ2-7	TRBV20-1	NA	many	TGCAGTGCCCATCTAACCTACGAGCAGTACTTC	CSAHLTYEQYF
TRBJ1-2	TRBV6-1	NA	many	TGTGCCAGCGCCAGGACGGAGGACTATGGCTACACCTTC	CASARTEDYGYTF
TRBJ1-1	TRBV7-8	TRBD1	NA	TGTGCCAGCAGCACCCGACAGGGGAGTGAAGCTTTCTTT	CASSTRQGSEAFF
TRBJ2-1	TRBV5-1	NA	many	TGCGCCAGCAGTCCGTTTGCGGGATCGGGATCCTACAATGAGCAGTTCTTC	CASSPFAGSGSYNEQFF
TRBJ2-1	TRBV29-1	TRBD1	many	TGCAGCGCCTCAGGTGGGACAGGCTCCTACAATGAGCAGTTCTTC	CSASGGTGSYNEQFF
TRBJ2-2	TRBV19	TRBD1	few	TGTGCCAGTAGTCCGGGACAGACTGTTTCCGGGGAGCTGTTTTTT	CASSPGQTVSGELFF
TRBJ1-1	TRBV13	NA	many	TGTGCCAGCAGCTCACGGGGACGGTCGACTGAAGCTTTCTTT	CASSSRGRSTEAFF
TRBJ2-7	TRBV7-9	TRBD1	few	TGTGCCAGTAGTGACAGGGCGGCGGAGGAGCAGTACTTC	CASSDRAAEEQYF
TRBJ1-2	TRBV28	NA	few	TGTGCCAGCAGCCTTATAGTGGGGGAATTTGGCTACACCTTC	CASSLIVGEFGYTF
TRBJ2-7	TRBV6-1	NA	many	TGTGCCAGCAGTTCCCCCGGAAGGACCTACGAGCAGTACTTC	CASSSPGRTYEQYF
TRBJ1-4	TRBV27	NA	NA	TGTGCCAGCAGTCCTCGAGGCAGCGGAGAAAAACTGTTTTTT	CASSPRGSGEKLFF
TRBJ1-2	TRBV2	NA	many	TGTGCCAGCAGCCTCAGGGGATCTAGTGGCTACACCTTC	CASSLRGSSGYTF
TRBJ2-7	TRBV27	TRBD2	many	TGTGCCAGCAGCGAGGGAAGAGCGGGAAGAACCTACGAGCAGTACTTC	CASSEGRAGRTYEQYF